This entry describes one TCR beta chain. What it binds is not known. The sample comes from a study of cytomegalovirus exposure and HLA in healthy donors. Study results and limitations: Both high specificity and high sensitivity reportedly marked the classifier's diagnosis of cytomegalovirus status. Across donors, most TCRs were seen rarely, yet some public ones were widespread. Association of a missense DCLRE1C variant with TCR beta V- and J-gene trimming was reported in a later analysis.

This PCR relied on a set of 60 Vbeta primers and 13 Jbeta primers. The repertoire was sequenced with immunoSEQ multiplex PCR; TCRdb's copy has only in-frame clones and lacks some. Counted here are around 120,000 clones, over 75% occurring once; the ten biggest clones make up over 1.5%. V gave up 3 bases and J gave up 1 base, with 15 bases separating them. The CDR3 spans 16 residues. CDR1 is SGHTA and CDR2 is FQGNSA in the germline V gene. The TCR sequence derives from a boy between 10 and 17 years old in good health and CMV-seronegative. V usage is TRBV7-2 and J usage is TRBJ2-5; D is undetermined. Sequenced sample: PBMCs. The CDR3 nucleotides are TGTGCCAGCAGCTTGAATGGTCCGTACTTCCAAGAGACCCAGTACTTC. As protein: CASSLNGPYFQETQYF.